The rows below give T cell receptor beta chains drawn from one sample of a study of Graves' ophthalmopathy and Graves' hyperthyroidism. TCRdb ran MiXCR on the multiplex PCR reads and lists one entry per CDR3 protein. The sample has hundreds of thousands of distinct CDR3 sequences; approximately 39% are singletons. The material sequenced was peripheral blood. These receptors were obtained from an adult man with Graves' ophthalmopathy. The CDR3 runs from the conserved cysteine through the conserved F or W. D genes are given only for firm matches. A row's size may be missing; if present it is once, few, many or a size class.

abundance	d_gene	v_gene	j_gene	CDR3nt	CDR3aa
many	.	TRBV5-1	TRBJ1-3	TGCGCCAGCAGCTGGGGGGCGGCTGGAAACACCATATATTTT	CASSWGAAGNTIYF
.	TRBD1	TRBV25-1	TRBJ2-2	TGTGCCAGCAGTGAACGGGGGACAGGGACGGTCGCGAACACCGGGGAGCTGTTTTTT	CASSERGTGTVANTGELFF
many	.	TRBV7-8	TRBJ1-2	TGTGCCAGCAGCTTTGGCAGCTATGGCTACACCTTC	CASSFGSYGYTF
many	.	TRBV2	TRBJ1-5	TGTGCCAGCAGTGTTGGGACGTATCAGCCCCAGCATTTT	CASSVGTYQPQHF
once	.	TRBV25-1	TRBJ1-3	TGTGCCAGCAGTCTCAGCGGGTACACCATATATTTT	CASSLSGYTIYF
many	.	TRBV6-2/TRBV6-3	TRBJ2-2	TGTGCCAGTGGGGCAGAGGAGCTGTTTTTT	CASGAEELFF
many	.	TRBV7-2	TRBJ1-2	TGTGCCAGCAGCTCCAATACCAGGGCGTACTATGGCTACACCTTC	CASSSNTRAYYGYTF
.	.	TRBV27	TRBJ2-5	TGTGCCAGCAGTTCGAAAGAGCGGTCGTACCAAGAGACCCAGTACTTC	CASSSKERSYQETQYF
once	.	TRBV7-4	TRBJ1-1	TGTGCCATCAGTGTCCACCATATGCCTGAAGCTTTCTTT	CAISVHHMPEAFF
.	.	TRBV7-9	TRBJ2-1	TGTGCCAGCAGACGGGCAGGGGCGAGTGAGCAGTTCTTC	CASRRAGASEQFF
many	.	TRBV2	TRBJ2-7	TGTGCCAGCAGTCCTCCCCTAGCCGACGAGCAGTACTTC	CASSPPLADEQYF
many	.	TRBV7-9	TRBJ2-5	TGTGCCAGCAGCCCAAGGACAGACCAAGAGACCCAGTACTTC	CASSPRTDQETQYF
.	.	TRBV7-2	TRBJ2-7	TGCGCCAGCAGCCAGCGGGCAGGGGAGCAGTACTTC	CASSQRAGEQYF
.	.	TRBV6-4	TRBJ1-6	TGTGCCAGCAGTTACTCCGCGGGCTCCTATAATTCACCCCTCCACTTT	CASSYSAGSYNSPLHF
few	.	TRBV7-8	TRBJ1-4	TGTGCCAGCAGTCGAGGGTCTTTTAATGAAAAACTGTTTTTT	CASSRGSFNEKLFF
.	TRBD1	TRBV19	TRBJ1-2	TGTGCCAGTAGGACCCGACAGGGGGGCTGTGGCTACACCTTC	CASRTRQGGCGYTF
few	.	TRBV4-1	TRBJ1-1	TGCGCCAGCAGCCAAGTAAAGGGCTACCAGAACACTGAAGCTTTCTTT	CASSQVKGYQNTEAFF
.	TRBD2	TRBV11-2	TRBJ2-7	TGTGCCAGCAGCTTCGGGCTAGCGGGCTCCCACGAGCAGTACTTC	CASSFGLAGSHEQYF
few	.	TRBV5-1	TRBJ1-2	TGCGCCAGCAGCTTTAGTCTCCAGGAGTATGGCTACACCTTC	CASSFSLQEYGYTF
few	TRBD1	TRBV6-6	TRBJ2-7	TGTGCCAGCAGACAGGGGACAGCAGAGCAGTACTTC	CASRQGTAEQYF
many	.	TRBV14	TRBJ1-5	TGTGCCAGCAGCCAAGATCATTCGGCAGGGGTCAATCAGCCCCAGCATTTT	CASSQDHSAGVNQPQHF
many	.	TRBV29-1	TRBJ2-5	TGCAGCGTGGAAGGGGAGTCGGAGACCCAGTACTTC	CSVEGESETQYF
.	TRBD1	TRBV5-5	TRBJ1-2	TGTGCCAGCGCTGGACAGGGGCCGTATGGCTACACCTTC	CASAGQGPYGYTF
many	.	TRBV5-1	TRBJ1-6	TGCGCCAGCAGCGTCCAGGCTGAATTGAGTTCACCCCTCCACTTT	CASSVQAELSSPLHF
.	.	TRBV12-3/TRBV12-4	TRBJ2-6	TGTGCCAGCAGTTTGGAGGGTGAAGCTTTC	CASSLEGEAF
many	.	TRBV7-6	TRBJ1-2	TGTGCCAGCAGCAAAGACCGGTCGTATGGCTACACCTTC	CASSKDRSYGYTF
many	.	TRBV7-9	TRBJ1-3	TGTGCCAGCAGCCTCCTACCTTTCGATCCCTCTGGAAACACCATATATTTT	CASSLLPFDPSGNTIYF
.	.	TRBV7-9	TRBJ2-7	TGTGCCAGCAGCTCACCCTCGGGGCCGTGGGAGCAGTACTTC	CASSSPSGPWEQYF
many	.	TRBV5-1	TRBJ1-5	TGCGCCAGCAGCTTGGAGGGTTTGGGTAATCAGCCCCAGCATTTT	CASSLEGLGNQPQHF
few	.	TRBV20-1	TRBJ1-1	TGCAGTGCTAGTATAGGAGCGAACACTGAAGCTTTCTTT	CSASIGANTEAFF